The TCR beta chain described here comes from a study of T cell repertoires in cytomegalovirus infection (dated by TCRdb to the late 2010s). Broadly, across the study: Donor HLA type was relevant to the analysis, as public TCR beta signatures indicated carriage of CMV infection together with the matching HLA type. Overall study outcomes, separate from this receptor: The ex vivo response was dominated by HLA-C-restricted CMV-specific TCR beta clonotypes, which also provided the single most frequent clonotype in two of eight donors. In both this cohort and an independent roughly 350-donor cohort, the cumulative frequency of public TCR beta family members distinguished carriers of CMV infection plus the relevant HLA type.

The sample holds a few counts of this clonotype. Its antigen remains unidentified. Base qualities are not recorded, but no much larger clone differs from it by a single base. Via the germline V gene (reference sequence), CDR1 is LNHDA and CDR2 SQIVND. V lost 8 bases and J lost 8 bases; the stretch between them is 6 bases long. The CDR3, cysteine through phenylalanine, is 10 amino acids long. The only DNA kept is the CDR3, 30 bases in frame from the first base. Sequencing relied on an Illumina HiSeq 1500. TCRdb trimmed the raw reads at Q25, called clones with MiXCR and kept productive beta chains. Rows matching on CDR3 protein sequence are summarized as one entry with the most common DNA and genes. The sample table holds some 240,000 distinct CDR3 sequences, of which 15% to 20% were seen once. The leading ten clones occupy around 43% of the sample.

The chain couples TRBV19 to TRBJ1-4; a confident D gene designation cannot be given. The sequenced sample was CD8+ T cells from PBMCs. The source of this sequence is a human donor in good health (CMV status not recorded). Some clones in this sample may be carry-over from other donors' samples. The CDR3 protein sequence reads: CASSGEKLFF. The DNA sequence is TGTGCCAGTTCGGGCGAAAAACTGTTTTTT.